This T cell receptor beta chain is from a study of regulatory dendritic cells for organ transplantation. The overall study: Dendritic cell cultures received LPS on day 6. Overall study results and limits: Between individuals, the alloreactive memory CD8+ T cell pool differed considerably. Naive CD4+ and CD8+ repertoires were highly diverse; memory CD8+ was most oligoclonal.

Per germline, CDR1 SGHNT and CDR2 YYREEE (reference sequence). This CDR3 region has 17 residues. The V gene end was trimmed by 3 bases and the J gene end by 5 bases; junction bases not matched to a gene: 12. In regard to this clone: The target antigen is unknown.

CFSE-labeled sorted T cells met regulatory or mature dendritic cells for around five days. FACS sorted CD4+ or CD8+ T cells into CD45RA+ naive and CD45RO+ memory. Here immunoSEQ multiplex PCR was the method, and the copy in TCRdb shows in-frame clones only, minus some. The sample has some 10,000 clones; over 70% are singletons. The sequence was obtained from a human donor in good health. The chain has TRBV5-4 and TRBJ2-5, with 11 bases matching TRBD2. Material: memory CD4+ T cells from blood cultured with regulatory dendritic cells. Described subset: CD45RO+ memory T cells. The CDR3 is CASSSRVLAGGRETQYF. As DNA, the CDR3 is TGTGCCAGCAGCTCAAGGGTGCTAGCGGGGGGCCGGGAGACCCAGTACTTC.